These T cell receptor beta chains were read from a single sample in a study of TIL therapy for anti-PD-1-resistant metastatic lung cancer. Produced via immunoSEQ multiplex PCR; TCRdb's table is partial and in-frame only. The table records 55,000 to 70,000 clones, over 75% of them present only once. The sequenced sample was blood, obtained at baseline. Source of these receptors: a person between 25 and 79 years old with non-small cell lung cancer. CDR3s include the opening cysteine and the closing phenylalanine or tryptophan. D genes are given only for firm matches. Not every row has a clone size; where given, it reads once, few, many or a size class.

D	V	J	size	DNA	CDR3
NA	TRBV29-1	TRBJ2-1	NA	TGCAGCGTTCTACAGGGCAATGAGCAGTTCTTC	CSVLQGNEQFF
NA	TRBV7-8	TRBJ1-3	NA	TGTGCCGGCAGCCAAGACTGGGATAGGGGAAACACCATATATTTT	CAGSQDWDRGNTIYF
NA	TRBV10-3	TRBJ2-7	NA	TGTGCCATCAGACAGAGTACTGGCGAGCAGTACTTC	CAIRQSTGEQYF
NA	TRBV30	TRBJ1-5	NA	TGTGCCTGGGGAGGGCAGGGGATTCAGCCCCAGCATTTT	CAWGGQGIQPQHF
NA	TRBV28	TRBJ1-2	NA	TGTGCCAGCAGCCCAGGGGTCCGTGGCTACACCTTC	CASSPGVRGYTF
TRBD1	TRBV6-2/TRBV6-3	TRBJ2-7	NA	TGTGCCAGCAGTTCTGACAGGGCAGATACCTACGAGCAGTACTTC	CASSSDRADTYEQYF
TRBD1	TRBV2	TRBJ1-1	NA	TGTGCCAGCAGCGACAGGGACACTGAAGCTTTCTTT	CASSDRDTEAFF
NA	TRBV5-6	TRBJ2-7	NA	TGTGCCAGCAGCTTGGCGCAGCTATCCTACGAGCAGTACTTC	CASSLAQLSYEQYF
NA	TRBV19	TRBJ2-7	NA	TGTGCCAGTATCTACTCGGGGGGACAGAGCTCCTACGAGCAGTACTTC	CASIYSGGQSSYEQYF
NA	TRBV27	TRBJ2-1	NA	TGTGCCAGCAGTTTATCGATAGGACCAAGTTACAATGAGCAGTTCTTC	CASSLSIGPSYNEQFF
NA	TRBV20-1	TRBJ1-1	NA	TGCAGTGCTAGGAACACTGAAGCTTTCTTT	CSARNTEAFF
NA	TRBV2	TRBJ2-1	NA	TGTGCCAGCAGTGATCAACCCCCGGCCGTTGAGCAGTTCTTC	CASSDQPPAVEQFF
NA	TRBV7-9	TRBJ1-6	NA	TGTGCCAGCAGCCCCGGGACCGATAATTCACCCCTCCACTTT	CASSPGTDNSPLHF
TRBD2	TRBV5-6	TRBJ2-3	NA	TGTGCCAGCAGCTTGAGCAGCGGGATTGGAGATACGCAGTATTTT	CASSLSSGIGDTQYF
NA	TRBV4-1	TRBJ2-7	NA	TGCGCCAGCAGCCAAGATTGGGGATACGAGCAGTACTTC	CASSQDWGYEQYF
NA	TRBV6-1	TRBJ1-2	NA	TGTGCCAGCAGTGAAGATGGGGTACTAATAAAATCTGGCTACACCTTC	CASSEDGVLIKSGYTF
TRBD1	TRBV18	TRBJ1-1	NA	TGTGCCAGCTCACCGAAGGGGGCGCCGGGGGAAACTGAAGCTTTCTTT	CASSPKGAPGETEAFF
NA	TRBV15	TRBJ1-4	NA	TGTGCCACCAGAGGGTGGGAAGCCGATGAAAAACTGTTTTTT	CATRGWEADEKLFF
NA	TRBV10-2	TRBJ2-3	NA	TGCGCCAGCAGTGATAACACAGACAACACAGATACGCAGTATTTT	CASSDNTDNTDTQYF
NA	TRBV9	TRBJ1-1	NA	TGTGCCAGCAGCGCCGAGGGGAACACTGAAGCTTTCTTT	CASSAEGNTEAFF
NA	TRBV4-1	TRBJ2-3	NA	TGCGCCAGCAGCCAAGAAGGTATAGCGCTAGCAGATACGCAGTATTTT	CASSQEGIALADTQYF
NA	TRBV5-6	TRBJ2-6	NA	TGTGCCAGCAGCCCCCGTCGTTCTGGCTGGTCTGGGGCCAACGTCCTGACTTTC	CASSPRRSGWSGANVLTF
NA	TRBV20-1	TRBJ2-5	NA	TGCAGTGCTAGTACGATCACACCAGCGGACGGTGAGACCCAGTACTTC	CSASTITPADGETQYF
TRBD1	TRBV13	TRBJ1-2	few	TGTGCCAGCAGCTTATCGGACAGGGTGTACGGCTACACCTTC	CASSLSDRVYGYTF
TRBD1	TRBV19	TRBJ2-3	NA	TGTGCCAGTAGATCACCCGGGACAGGTAGCTCAGATACGCAGTATTTT	CASRSPGTGSSDTQYF
TRBD1	TRBV24-1	TRBJ2-7	NA	TGTGCCACCAGTGAGGCCGGGACAGGGCCTACCTACGAGCAGTACTTC	CATSEAGTGPTYEQYF
TRBD1	TRBV6-5	TRBJ1-5	once	TGTGCCAGCAGTAGAACCCCAGGGGGCGAACAGCCCCAGCATTTT	CASSRTPGGEQPQHF
TRBD1	TRBV19	TRBJ1-1	NA	TGTGCCAGTAGTACCTCCCGGAGACAGGGGGCTAACTCGGGTACTGAAGCTTTCTTT	CASSTSRRQGANSGTEAFF
TRBD2	TRBV9	TRBJ2-3	NA	TGTGCCAGCAGCGTATTAGCGGGGGTCGGCACAGATACGCAGTATTTT	CASSVLAGVGTDTQYF
TRBD2	TRBV10-3	TRBJ2-7	NA	TGTGCCATCAGCGTCGGGACTAGCGGGATCCTCTCTCGACCCGAGCAGTACTTC	CAISVGTSGILSRPEQYF
NA	TRBV27	TRBJ1-6	once	TGTGCCAGCAGGACACAGGGAATGAGTTCACCCCTCCACTTT	CASRTQGMSSPLHF
NA	TRBV10-3	TRBJ1-5	NA	TGTGCCGCCAGCCCTAGCAATCAGCCCCAGCATTTT	CAASPSNQPQHF
TRBD1	TRBV6-5	TRBJ1-2	NA	TGTGCCAGCAGTTACGGGACAGGGAAAGGCTACACCTTC	CASSYGTGKGYTF
TRBD1	TRBV12-5	TRBJ1-4	NA	TGTGCTAGTGGTTCCGGGACAGCTTCAACTAATGAAAAACTGTTTTTT	CASGSGTASTNEKLFF
NA	TRBV6-5	TRBJ2-1	NA	TGTGCCAGCCGATTTGGAGGGTTGGATGAGCAGTTCTTC	CASRFGGLDEQFF
NA	TRBV15	TRBJ1-2	NA	TGTGCCACCAGCAGAGGGGGGGGCCCTAACTATGGCTACACCTTC	CATSRGGGPNYGYTF